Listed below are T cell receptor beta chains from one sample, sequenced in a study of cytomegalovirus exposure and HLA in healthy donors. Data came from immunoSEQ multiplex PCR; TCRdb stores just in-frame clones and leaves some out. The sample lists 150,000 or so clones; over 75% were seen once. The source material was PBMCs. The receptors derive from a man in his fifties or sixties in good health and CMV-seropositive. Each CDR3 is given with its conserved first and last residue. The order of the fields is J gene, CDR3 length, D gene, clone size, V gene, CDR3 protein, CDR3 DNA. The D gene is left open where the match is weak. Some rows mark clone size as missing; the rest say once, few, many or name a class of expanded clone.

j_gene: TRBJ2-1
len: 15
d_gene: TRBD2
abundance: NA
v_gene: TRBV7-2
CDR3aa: CASRRELGGGYEQFF
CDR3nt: TGTGCCAGCAGGAGGGAGCTTGGGGGAGGGTATGAGCAGTTCTTC

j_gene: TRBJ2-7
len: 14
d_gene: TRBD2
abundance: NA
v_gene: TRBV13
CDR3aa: CASSLVGGTYEQYF
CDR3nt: TGTGCCAGCAGCTTAGTCGGGGGGACCTACGAGCAGTACTTC

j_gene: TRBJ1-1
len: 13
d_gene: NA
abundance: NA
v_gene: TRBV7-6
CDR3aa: CASSPIRRTEAFF
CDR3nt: TGTGCCAGCAGCCCGATAAGGCGGACTGAAGCTTTCTTT

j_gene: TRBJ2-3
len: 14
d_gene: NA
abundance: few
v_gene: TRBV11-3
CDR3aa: CASSLLSSTDTQYF
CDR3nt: TGTGCCAGCAGCTTATTATCTAGCACAGATACGCAGTATTTT

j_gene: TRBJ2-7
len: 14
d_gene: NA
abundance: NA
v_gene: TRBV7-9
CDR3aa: CASSFFIDGHEQYF
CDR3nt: TGTGCCAGCAGCTTTTTTATCGATGGCCACGAGCAGTACTTC

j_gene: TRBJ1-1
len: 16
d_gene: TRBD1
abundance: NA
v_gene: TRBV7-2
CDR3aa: CASSATGTGLRAEAFF
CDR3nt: TGTGCCAGCAGCGCCACCGGGACAGGGCTAAGGGCTGAAGCTTTCTTT

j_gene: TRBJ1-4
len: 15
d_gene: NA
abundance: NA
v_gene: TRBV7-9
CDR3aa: CASSPRGGAGEKLFF
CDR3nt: TGTGCCAGCAGCCCCCGAGGGGGGGCAGGGGAAAAACTGTTTTTT

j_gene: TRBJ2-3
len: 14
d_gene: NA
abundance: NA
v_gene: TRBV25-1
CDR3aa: CASSDGQQTDTQYF
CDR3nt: TGTGCCAGCAGTGATGGACAGCAGACCGATACGCAGTATTTT

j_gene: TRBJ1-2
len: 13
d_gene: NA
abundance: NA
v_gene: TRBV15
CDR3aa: CATSRDIGYGYTF
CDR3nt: TGTGCCACCAGCAGAGATATCGGCTATGGCTACACCTTC

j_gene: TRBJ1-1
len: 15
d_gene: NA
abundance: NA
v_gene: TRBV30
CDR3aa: CAWSTAGGMNTEAFF
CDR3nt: TGTGCCTGGAGTACCGCGGGGGGCATGAACACTGAAGCTTTCTTT